These 28 T cell receptor beta chains were all obtained from the same sample, sequenced in a study of precursors of human CD4 cytotoxic T cells. Each CDR3 protein gets one entry after TCRdb re-called the reads with MiXCR. In the table there are 650 to 800 distinct CDR3 sequences, 17% of which are singletons. Four sorted CD4+ memory subsets, central memory, effector memory, IL-7R-high TEMRA and IL-7R-negative TEMRA, were UMI-sequenced. Sequencing was done on a sample of memory CD4+ T cells from blood (PBMCs). These receptors originate from a human donor in good health.

The rearrangement links TRBV4-2 to TRBJ2-7; a weak D match, TRBD2 (8 bases). V dropped 4 bases and J dropped 2 bases, with 24 bases sitting between them. Germline values: CDR1 LGHNA, CDR2 YNFKEQ. This CDR3 has 18 residues. The CDR3 DNA reads TGTGCCAGCAGCCCACAGGGGCGAGATGACGGGAGGGCCTACGAGCAGTACTTC. Protein: CASSPQGRDDGRAYEQYF.

V gene TRBV20-1 combines with J gene TRBJ2-1; 8 bases fit TRBD1. Per germline, CDR1 DFQATT and CDR2 SNEGSKA (reference sequence). Trimming at V came to 1 base and at J to 8 bases, leaving 4 bases not matched to a gene. The CDR3 length is 13 residues. This CDR3 reads CSARGTGGHEQFF. CDR3 DNA: TGCAGTGCTAGAGGAACAGGGGGTCATGAGCAGTTCTTC.

This clonotype came up a few times. The rearrangement links TRBV6-2 or TRBV6-3 to TRBJ2-1; D could derive from TRBD1 or TRBD2 (6 bases each). V shed 0 bases and J shed 10 bases, with 10 bases lying between them. Germline V CDR1 and CDR2: MNHEY, SVGEGT. CDR3 size: 13 residues. CDR3 sequence reads: CASSYSTGAEQFF. The DNA of the CDR3 is TGTGCCAGCAGTTACTCAACGGGGGCGGAGCAGTTCTTC.

This clonotype was counted a few times. The V call is TRBV3-1, the J call TRBJ2-4; 10 bases match TRBD1. This CDR3 spans 12 amino acids. Germline CDR1 reads LGHDT; CDR2 reads YNNKEL (reference sequence). The junction had 4 bases not matched to a gene; V was cut back by 8 bases and J by 9 bases. The CDR3 sequence: CASAGTGVIQYF. The CDR3, as DNA: TGTGCCAGCGCGGGGACAGGGGTCATTCAGTACTTC.

This clonotype showed up just a few times. This sequence joins TRBV20-1 and TRBJ2-1, with 8 bases lining up with TRBD2. The CDR3 has 15 residues. J gave up 7 bases and V 0 bases, and 8 bases lay outside the gene matches. Germline assignment: CDR1 DFQATT and CDR2 SNEGSKA (reference sequence). For the CDR3, the DNA is TGCAGTGCTAGAGACCAGCGGGAGTGGAAGAATGAGCAGTTCTTC. This sequence encodes CSARDQREWKNEQFF.

This clonotype was detected only a few times. V and J are TRBV5-1 and TRBJ2-1; 8 bases are a match to TRBD1. Per germline, CDR1 SGHRS and CDR2 YFSETQ. CDR3 length equals 15 residues. Trimming at V came to 2 bases and at J to 9 bases, leaving 10 bases not matched to a gene. CDR3 region: CASSFTGQVVTEQFF. The DNA of the CDR3 is TGCGCCAGCAGCTTCACGGGACAGGTCGTCACTGAGCAGTTCTTC.

The chain is built from TRBV7-9 and TRBJ1-4; no definite D call. Trimming left V 3 bases short and J 7 bases short, with 3 bases between. Germline CDR1 reads SEHNR; CDR2 reads FQNEAQ (reference sequence). The length of the CDR3 is 11 residues. The chain's CDR3 is CASSFGEKLFF. The CDR3 DNA reads as TGTGCCAGCAGCTTCGGTGAAAAACTGTTTTTT.

In regard to this clonotype: The junction shows a germline mismatch at one end, possibly a read error. This chain joins TRBV5-1 and TRBJ2-3; 11 bases map to TRBD2. CDR3 length: 17 residues. Germline V lookup: CDR1 SGHRS, CDR2 YFSETQ. CDR3 in amino acids: CASSLRTSGSLGDTQYF. CDR3 in DNA: TGCGCCAGCAGCCTCCGGACTAGCGGGTCCTTAGGGGATACCCAGTATTTT.

Comments on this clonotype: Sequence at one end of the junction differs from germline and may be a read error. This CDR3 reads CASSLAVQASWDEQFF. The CDR3 DNA sequence: TGTGCTAGCAGCTTAGCTGTCCAGGCCTCCTGGGATGAGCAGTTCTTC. The chain has TRBV7-7 and TRBJ2-1, with D unclear. In germline, CDR1 is SSHAT, CDR2 FNYEAQ (reference sequence). The CDR3 totals 16 residues.

V and J are TRBV29-1 and TRBJ2-1; the match to TRBD2 covers 9 bases. This CDR3 region has 17 residues. CDR1 SQVTM and CDR2 ANQGSEA come from the germline V gene. V lost 6 bases to trimming and J lost 7 bases; unmatched junction nucleotides: 19. CDR3 in amino acids: CSVGDKPGLALMNEQFF. As DNA, the CDR3 is TGCAGCGTGGGAGATAAACCGGGACTAGCTTTAATGAATGAGCAGTTCTTC.

In regard to this clonotype: No conserved phenylalanine or tryptophan is present at the end of the CDR3, so a read error is the likely explanation. The V call is TRBV6-5, the J call TRBJ2-3; 11 bases align to TRBD2. The V and J ends lost 11 bases and 3 bases, in that order; junction bases with no gene match: 10. Germline CDR1 MNHEY, CDR2 SVGAGI. This CDR3 has 15 amino acids. The CDR3 sequence is CASRQGLAVTDTQYL. The CDR3 region has the DNA TGTGCCTCAAGACAGGGACTAGCGGTTACAGATACGCAGTATTTA.

There are a few counts of this clonotype. The chain uses TRBV20-1 and TRBJ2-1; TRBD2 aligns across 11 bases. Losses at the gene ends were 8 bases for V and 7 bases for J; bases not matched to a gene: 19. The germline gives CDR1 DFQATT, CDR2 SNEGSKA (reference sequence). CDR3 length: 17 residues. CDR3 amino acids: CSITRGGGTSGLNEQFF. The CDR3 bases are TGCAGTATCACTAGGGGAGGGGGGACTAGCGGCTTGAATGAGCAGTTCTTC.

This clonotype was recorded a few times. The chain links TRBV6-6 to TRBJ2-7, with 7 positions matching TRBD1. V was pared by 6 bases and J by 2 bases, with 4 bases of the junction left unmatched. The CDR3 runs to 13 residues. Germline loops: CDR1 MNHNY, CDR2 SVGAGI (reference sequence). CDR3 amino acids: CASSRTGPYEQYF. As DNA, the CDR3 is TGTGCCAGCAGCCGGACAGGCCCCTACGAGCAGTACTTC.

The rearrangement joins TRBV11-3 to TRBJ1-1; D is possibly TRBD1 (5 bases). With 3 bases removed from V and 4 bases from J, the gap between germline ends came to 15 bases. This CDR3 region has 15 residues. Looked up from germline, CDR1 is SGHNT and CDR2 is YENEEA. The DNA for the CDR3 is TGTGCCAGCAGCTTGTCAGGGTTGGTCTCCACTGAAGCTTTCTTT. Its translation is CASSLSGLVSTEAFF.

The chain recombines TRBV5-6 with TRBJ1-4; D is unclear. The CDR3 runs to 14 residues. Germline lookup yields CDR1 SGHDT and CDR2 YYEEEE. Trimming took 3 bases from V and 5 from J, leaving 11 bases between them. DNA for the CDR3: TGTGCCAGCAGCTCGCGGGATCTAAATGAAAAACTGTTTTTT. It encodes CASSSRDLNEKLFF.

The chain combines TRBV12-3 or TRBV12-4 with TRBJ1-5; D is ambiguous. Deletions cut 3 bases from V and 0 bases from J, with 0 bases between. The CDR3 has 12 residues. CDR3 residues: CASSFSNQPQHF. The CDR3 DNA follows: TGTGCCAGCAGTTTTAGCAATCAGCCCCAGCATTTT.

V usage is TRBV6-5 and J usage is TRBJ2-3, with 8 bases fitting TRBD1. The CDR3 consists of 12 residues. Germline V gene sequence: CDR1 MNHEY, CDR2 SVGAGI. With 9 bases clipped from V and 4 bases from J, the junction kept 3 bases outside the gene matches. CDR3 sequence (DNA): TGTGCCAGTTCGACAGGGGCAGATACGCAGTATTTT. Amino acid sequence: CASSTGADTQYF.

By share, this clonotype ranks as large. The chain is built from TRBV9 and TRBJ2-5; unclear D gene. Germline CDR1 SGDLS, CDR2 YYNGEE. The germline V and J ends were trimmed by 0 bases and 1 base, with 4 bases remaining between them. This CDR3 spans 13 amino acids. CDR3 nucleotide sequence: TGTGCCAGCAGCGTAGACACCCAAGAGACCCAGTACTTC. Protein product: CASSVDTQETQYF.

This clonotype was observed a few times. The chain carries TRBV20-1 and TRBJ1-1; D may be TRBD1 (6 bases). CDR1 and CDR2 from the germline V gene are DFQATT and SNEGSKA (reference sequence). Trimming took 5 bases from V and 11 from J, leaving 12 bases between them. The CDR3 is 10 residues long. In DNA, the CDR3 is TGCAGTGCTCCCGACAGGAAGGCTTTCTTT. It is translated as CSAPDRKAFF.

This clonotype was picked up a small number of times. The chain combines TRBV20-1 with TRBJ2-1, with 8 bases lining up with TRBD2. The CDR3 has 13 residues. Germline CDR1 is DFQATT and CDR2 is SNEGSKA (reference sequence). The V and J ends lost 6 bases and 7 bases, in that order; junction bases with no gene match: 8. This CDR3 reads CSAPGLVSNEQFF. CDR3 nucleotides: TGCAGTGCACCGGGACTAGTCTCAAATGAGCAGTTCTTC.

This chain connects TRBV5-1 to TRBJ2-1, with TRBD1 as a possible D gene (5 bases). CDR3 length equals 14 residues. Germline V gene lookup returns CDR1 SGHRS and CDR2 YFSETQ. With 4 bases removed from V and 4 bases from J, the gap between germline ends came to 12 bases. CDR3: CASSPGRTYNEQFF. The CDR3 DNA is TGCGCCAGCAGCCCAGGACGGACATACAATGAGCAGTTCTTC.

This clonotype was counted only a few times. CDR3 region: CATAGAGRGEQFF. CDR3 DNA sequence: TGTGCCACCGCCGGAGCGGGAAGGGGTGAGCAGTTCTTC. The chain carries TRBV24-1 and TRBJ2-1; TRBD2 aligns across 7 bases. From germline, CDR1 is KGHDR and CDR2 SFDVKD. The CDR3 has 13 amino acids. J was trimmed by 9 bases and V by 9 bases; bases with no gene match: 10.

CDR3 protein: CASSLTGWGLTEAFF. DNA of the CDR3: TGCGCCAGCAGCTTGACAGGGTGGGGGCTCACTGAAGCTTTCTTT. The V call is TRBV5-1, the J call TRBJ1-1, with a tentative D call TRBD1 (6 bases). CDR3 length: 15 residues. The V end lost 1 base, the J end lost 4 bases, and 14 bases lay between the germline ends. Germline lookup yields CDR1 SGHRS and CDR2 YFSETQ.

In its sample, this clonotype is large. The V gene is TRBV24-1, the J gene TRBJ1-1; 7 nucleotides match TRBD1. Germline V lookup: CDR1 KGHDR, CDR2 SFDVKD. The trim removed 4 bases at V and 5 bases at J, leaving 3 bases unmatched. The CDR3 contains 13 residues. As DNA, the CDR3 is TGTGCCACCAGTGACCCCAGGGGGACTGAAGCTTTCTTT. Translation gives CATSDPRGTEAFF.

This clonotype is deemed large. The rearrangement links TRBV3-1 to TRBJ1-1; a possible D gene is TRBD1 (5 bases). The germline V and J ends were trimmed by 3 bases and 4 bases, with 15 bases remaining between them. The CDR3 covers 15 residues. Per germline, CDR1 LGHDT and CDR2 YNNKEL (reference sequence). In nucleotides, the CDR3 is TGTGCCAGCAGCCAGGGACGGTCTTCACGCACTGAAGCTTTCTTT. It is translated as CASSQGRSSRTEAFF.

The chain uses TRBV9 and TRBJ2-5; 7 bases fit TRBD1. Germline V CDR1 and CDR2: SGDLS, YYNGEE. The length of the CDR3 is 14 residues. The trim removed 5 bases at V and 3 bases at J, leaving 7 bases unmatched. The CDR3 sequence is CASRVTGMKETQYF. DNA for the CDR3: TGTGCCAGCAGGGTGACAGGGATGAAAGAGACCCAGTACTTC. The full variable domain, with the rest looked up from reference TRBV9 and TRBJ2-5, is DSGVTQTPKHLITATGQRVTLRCSPRSGDLSVYWYQQSLDQGLQFLIQYYNGEERAKGNILERFSAQQFPDLHSELNLSSLELGDSALYFCASRVTGMKETQYFGPGTRLLVL.

The rearrangement uses TRBV19 and TRBJ2-1, with TRBD1 identical over 7 bases. CDR3 length equals 14 residues. V lost 10 bases and J lost 7; bases outside the gene matches: 13. CDR1 LNHDA and CDR2 SQIVND come from the germline V gene (reference sequence). In DNA form, the CDR3 reads TGTGCCACCTATCGAGGGGGCAGTGGAAATGAGCAGTTCTTC. Its translation is CATYRGGSGNEQFF. The full variable domain, its missing parts supplied by reference TRBV19 and TRBJ2-1, is DGGITQSPKYLFRKEGQNVTLSCEQNLNHDAMYWYRQDPGQGLRLIYYSQIVNDFQKGDIAEGYSVSREKKESFPLTVTSAQKNPTAFYLCATYRGGSGNEQFFGPGTRLTVL.

The V and J genes are TRBV11-2 and TRBJ2-7; no clear D. The CDR3 extends over 14 amino acids. CDR1 and CDR2 from the germline V gene are SGHAT and FQNNGV. V shed 3 bases and J shed 2 bases, with 11 bases lying between them. The CDR3 spells CASSFSTGTYEQYF. For the CDR3, the DNA is TGTGCCAGCAGCTTTTCGACTGGAACCTACGAGCAGTACTTC.